This T cell receptor (beta chain) derives from a study of T cells in Graves' hyperthyroidism and ophthalmopathy. The ends lost 2 bases at V and 7 bases at J; junction bases unmatched: 6. Germline-derived CDR1 and CDR2 are MNHEY and SVGEGT. CDR3 length equals 14 residues. This clonotype came up many times. Amplification of TCR beta CDR3 regions used RNA as the template. TCR CDR3 underwent first-round RT-PCR with the HTBI primer set. Each CDR3 protein gets one entry after TCRdb re-called the multiplex PCR reads with MiXCR. This table holds some 360,000 distinct CDR3 sequences, roughly 13% found once. This chain joins TRBV6-2 or TRBV6-3 and TRBJ2-3; the match to TRBD2 covers 7 bases. This receptor was identified in a woman aged 60 to 75 with Graves' hyperthyroidism. Sequencing was done on a sample of blood. This CDR3 is CASSYDSGGNTQYF. The CDR3 nucleotides are TGTGCCAGCAGTTACGACTCGGGAGGAAATACGCAGTATTTT.